These 12 T cell receptor beta chains share one sample of origin, sequenced in a study of PD-1 blockade in classical Hodgkin lymphoma. The method was immunoSEQ multiplex PCR; TCRdb's version includes in-frame clones alone and lacks a portion of them. Among about 100,000 clones listed, 89% were seen once. Autologous stem cell transplantation was followed by relapse in every patient, and brentuximab vedotin exposure varied. Sequenced material: peripheral blood mononuclear cells (PBMCs), taken before the second cycle of nivolumab. These receptors all come from a human donor with classical Hodgkin lymphoma.

The chain links TRBV21-1 to TRBJ2-7; TRBD1, as called in the table, went unchecked against the DNA. TRBV21-1 corresponds to a pseudogene. This CDR3 is built from 15 residues. This CDR3 reads CASSERPTYRREQYF. As DNA, the CDR3 is TGTGCCAGCAGCGAACGTCCGACATACCGTCGGGAGCAGTACTTC.

A single count supports this clone. V is TRBV7-9 and J is TRBJ2-1, with 7 bases fitting TRBD2. CDR1 is SEHNR, CDR2 FQNEAQ, per germline (reference sequence). The CDR3 sequence is 14 residues long. With V trimmed by 5 bases and J by 8 bases, 9 bases remained unmatched. CDR3 bases: TGTGCCAGCAGCCCGTCCGGACTAGACGATGAGCAGTTCTTC. It translates to CASSPSGLDDEQFF.

CDR3 amino acids: CASSIRTGIEQYF. The CDR3 DNA follows: TGTGCCAGTAGTATCAGGACGGGCATCGAGCAGTATTTT. This chain joins TRBV19 and TRBJ2-3; D is unresolved. This CDR3 has 13 amino acids. CDR1 and CDR2 from the germline V gene are LNHDA and SQIVND (reference sequence). V was pared by 3 bases and J by 11 bases, with 15 bases between. Full variable domain (outside the CDR3, taken from reference TRBV19 and TRBJ2-3): DGGITQSPKYLFRKEGQNVTLSCEQNLNHDAMYWYRQDPGQGLRLIYYSQIVNDFQKGDIAEGYSVSREKKESFPLTVTSAQKNPTAFYLCASSIRTGIEQYFGPGTRLTVL.

CDR3 DNA: TGTGCCAGCAGCCCGGGACAGCCGGAGACCCAGTACTTC. Translating gives CASSPGQPETQYF. The chain recombines TRBV11-3 with TRBJ2-5, with 7 bases matching TRBD1. Trimming removed 5 bases from V and 5 bases from J; junction bases left unmatched: 5. The CDR3 spans 13 residues. Germline CDR1 is SGHNT and CDR2 is YENEEA.

V is TRBV9 and J is TRBJ2-1, with D tentatively TRBD1 (6 bases). V was trimmed by 4 bases and J by 5 bases, leaving 16 bases between them. The CDR3 is 15 residues long. The V gene's germline CDR1 is SGDLS and CDR2 YYNGEE. The CDR3 DNA follows: TGTGCCAGCAGCCCGCCAGGGGCGTTCGACAATGAGCAGTTCTTC. Its translation: CASSPPGAFDNEQFF.

V gene TRBV19 combines with J gene TRBJ1-2, with 7 bases identical to TRBD1. The CDR3 has 12 residues. Germline V gene data show CDR1 as LNHDA and CDR2 as SQIVND (reference sequence). J gave up 7 bases and V 4 bases, and 3 bases lay outside the gene matches. CDR3 DNA: TGTGCCAGTAGTAAGGGGGCGAGTGGCTACACCTTC. This gives the protein CASSKGASGYTF. Filled out from reference TRBV19 and TRBJ1-2, the complete variable domain reads DGGITQSPKYLFRKEGQNVTLSCEQNLNHDAMYWYRQDPGQGLRLIYYSQIVNDFQKGDIAEGYSVSREKKESFPLTVTSAQKNPTAFYLCASSKGASGYTFGSGTRLTVV.

The chain is built from TRBV21-1 and TRBJ1-1; TRBD1 was called by the table and not checked on the DNA. TRBV21-1 is given as a pseudogene. CDR3 size: 12 residues. CDR3 in amino acids: CASSKTGSQNFF. For the CDR3, the DNA is TGTGCCAGCAGCAAGACAGGGTCACAGAATTTCTTT.

V usage is TRBV11-2 and J usage is TRBJ1-2; 8 bases agree with TRBD1. The CDR3 spans 14 residues. Losses at the gene ends were 5 bases for V and 8 bases for J; bases not matched to a gene: 10. Germline V lookup: CDR1 SGHAT, CDR2 FQNNGV. DNA for the CDR3: TGTGCCAGCAGCAGGCCCGGACAGGGCGGAGGCTACACCTTC. It is translated as CASSRPGQGGGYTF.

This clone was counted a single time. This rearrangement joins TRBV9 to TRBJ2-1, with D tentatively TRBD2 (6 bases). This CDR3 region has 15 residues. Trimming removed 1 base from V and 8 bases from J, with 16 bases in between. The germline CDR1 and CDR2 sequences are SGDLS and YYNGEE. In DNA form, the CDR3 reads TGTGCCAGCAGCGTATGGGTGGGAGGCAAGGATGAGCAGTTCTTC. This codes for CASSVWVGGKDEQFF.

This clone was observed a few times. The chain recombines TRBV7-9 with TRBJ2-3; weak D call: TRBD2 (6 bases). V lost 5 bases and J lost 1, with 16 bases in between. Germline CDR1 SEHNR, CDR2 FQNEAQ (reference sequence). The CDR3 totals 16 residues. The CDR3 loop is CASSHPGLAGTDTQYF. The DNA for the CDR3 is TGTGCCAGCAGCCACCCCGGGTTAGCGGGCACAGATACGCAGTATTTT.

The chain couples TRBV4-2 to TRBJ2-2, with a possible D match to TRBD1 (5 bases). The CDR3 is 15 residues long. CDR1 and CDR2 (germline): LGHNA, YNFKEQ. With 0 bases removed from V and 5 bases from J, the gap between germline ends came to 10 bases. CDR3 sequence (DNA): TGTGCCAGCAGCCAAGATCTGGGGCCGACCGGGGAGCTGTTTTTT. Amino acid sequence: CASSQDLGPTGELFF.

The rearrangement uses TRBV7-9 and TRBJ1-1; D is unclear. CDR1 and CDR2 (germline): SEHNR, FQNEAQ (reference sequence). This CDR3 has 15 amino acids. Trimming took off 0 bases at V and 1 base at J, with 9 bases between the two ends. CDR3 sequence reads: CASSLAGSSNTEAFF. The CDR3 DNA sequence: TGTGCCAGCAGCTTAGCGGGCTCCTCGAACACTGAAGCTTTCTTT.